Below, one T cell receptor beta chain is given with its context. Authors' processing steps: Counts of nucleated cells, estimated from reference gene primer amplification, were obtained. Sequencing used immunoSEQ multiplex PCR; TCRdb keeps in-frame clones, though not all of them. Clone size and the V and J calls come from that table; the DNA yielded D and trimming. The sample has tens of thousands of clones, over 75% seen once. This CDR3 comprises 18 residues. Per the germline V gene, CDR1 is DFQATT and CDR2 is SNEGSKA (reference sequence). V shed 3 bases and J shed 1 base, with 19 bases lying between them. The data derive from a study of blood T cell repertoires in COVID-19. Across the whole study: Specimens from acute and convalescent COVID-19 originated in the United States, Italy and Spain. PBMCs, B-cell-depleted T cells, or T cells were the source of the cDNA or gDNA that made up the material.

The sequenced material came from peripheral blood. The TCR originated in a woman aged 55-70 years with acute or convalescent COVID-19. V and J are TRBV20-1 and TRBJ2-6, with D maybe TRBD2 (6 bases). CDR3 bases: TGCAGTGCTAGTGGGGTGAGGGACGGGGGTTCTGGGGCCAACGTCCTGACTTTC. Translating gives CSASGVRDGGSGANVLTF.